This T cell receptor beta chain was captured in a study of regulatory T cells in long-lasting Graves disease. Study-level information: Graves' patients diagnosed newly had used antithyroid drugs under 3 months. Study-wide results and limits: Authors noted too few samples as a limitation. Preferential use of TRBV28, TRBJ1-2 and TRBJ2-5 was seen in persistent disease.

Assembly of TCR beta libraries relied on iRepertoire HTBI primers together with Arm-PCR of CDR3 regions. TCRdb recomputed calls from the multiplex PCR reads with MiXCR, one row per CDR3 protein. The sample shows around 420,000 distinct CDR3 sequences, around 15% of them seen only once. With V trimmed by 4 bases and J by 2 bases, 16 bases remained unmatched. The CDR3 extends over 20 amino acids. Germline V lookup: CDR1 LGHNA, CDR2 YNFKEQ. To note about this clonotype: Antigen specificity is unknown.

Time point here: newly diagnosed GD, antithyroid drugs for less than 3 months. From RNA extracted from PBMCs, the TCR library was made. Diagnosis followed American Thyroid Association guidelines for Graves' disease. Sequencing was performed on peripheral blood mononuclear cells (PBMCs), taken at new diagnosis, from a patient treated with antithyroid drugs. This rearrangement joins TRBV4-2 to TRBJ2-3; 12 nucleotides align to TRBD2. The sequence came from a female donor with Graves disease. CDR3 protein: CASSRAPGPASGGDTDTQYF. CDR3 bases: TGTGCCAGCAGCCGCGCCCCAGGACCGGCTAGCGGGGGGGACACAGATACGCAGTATTTT.